This T cell receptor (beta chain) was obtained from a study of T cell responses to AZD1222 COVID-19 vaccine. Study-wide background: Recipients boosted at about 4 weeks or about 12 weeks are pooled. Study conclusions and caveats: A mostly white British donor set with more females was recruited, and clonal diversity was possibly underestimated.

In the case of this clone: What it binds is unknown.

Libraries were prepared by immunoSEQ multiplex PCR; TCRdb keeps only in-frame clonotypes and omits some of them. The sample lists about 140,000 clones; roughly 90% were seen once. Germline V lookup: CDR1 LNHNV, CDR2 YYDKDF (reference sequence). The CDR3 loop spans 12 amino acids. V gave up 6 bases and J gave up 4 bases; unmatched junction bases: 3. The sequence came from an adult in good health. This chain links TRBV15 with TRBJ2-7, with 7 bases fitting TRBD1. Sequences were derived from peripheral blood, sampled on day 0 of AZD1222 vaccination. CDR3 region: CATRRQGYEQYF. The CDR3 DNA reads TGTGCCACCAGGAGACAGGGTTACGAGCAGTACTTC.